The 7 T cell receptor beta chains given below trace back to one sample, sequenced in a study of shared clonotypes between healthy human individuals. This table comes from immunoSEQ multiplex PCR, and its TCRdb copy is limited to in-frame clones, with some not included. The data hold just over 2,000,000 clones, with about 95% observed a single time. Selected positively for CCR7 and CD45RO-negative, naive CD8 cells excluded terminally differentiated effector memory CD45RA+ cells. Sequenced sample: naive CD8+ T cells sorted from blood. Every receptor here comes from a man aged 18 to 29 in good health.

This clone was found once. The V call is TRBV9, the J call TRBJ1-4; TRBD1 matches at 10 bases. Germline values: CDR1 SGDLS, CDR2 YYNGEE. After removal of 3 bases from V and 8 bases from J, the junction contained 13 bases not matched to a gene. The CDR3 totals 17 residues. The CDR3 DNA follows: TGTGCCAGCAGCGGAGAACTCTTGACAGGGGGCATCGAAAAACTGTTTTTT. Translation: CASSGELLTGGIEKLFF.

The rearrangement joins TRBV15 to TRBJ2-2; D gene uncertain. The V end was cut by 9 bases, the J end by 1 base, with 12 bases between. The CDR3 contains 14 residues. Germline V lookup: CDR1 LNHNV, CDR2 YYDKDF (reference sequence). The CDR3 coding sequence is TGTGCCACAGGACCCGCTGAGAACACCGGGGAGCTGTTTTTT. It specifies CATGPAENTGELFF.

The count of this clone is one. The DNA for the CDR3 is TGCAGTGCTCCGGACATTTCTGAAGCTTTCTTT. Amino acids: CSAPDISEAFF. The chain carries TRBV20-1 and TRBJ1-1; possibly TRBD1 for D (5 bases). The CDR3 has 11 residues. In germline, CDR1 is DFQATT, CDR2 SNEGSKA (reference sequence). V was trimmed by 5 bases and J by 6 bases, leaving 10 bases between them.

This chain joins TRBV11-2 and TRBJ2-1, with no clear D. The CDR3 is 13 residues long. Trimming stripped 4 bases from V and 6 bases from J, with 10 bases between. The germline V gene encodes CDR1 SGHAT and CDR2 FQNNGV. The CDR3 region has the DNA TGTGCCAGCAGCTCGCCACCCCTCAATGAGCAGTTCTTC. It is translated as CASSSPPLNEQFF.

The rearrangement joins TRBV9 to TRBJ2-7; no definite D call. Germline-derived CDR1 and CDR2 are SGDLS and YYNGEE. This CDR3 region has 14 residues. V gave up 0 bases and J gave up 4 bases, with 11 bases separating them. The CDR3 is CASSVGHGVYEQYF. The CDR3 bases are TGTGCCAGCAGCGTAGGTCACGGTGTGTACGAGCAGTACTTC.

This clone has a single count. V usage is TRBV6-1 and J usage is TRBJ2-7, with TRBD1 as a possible D gene (5 bases). Looked up from germline, CDR1 is MNHNS and CDR2 is SASEGT. Trimming cost V 7 bases and J 0 bases, with 13 bases left between them. This CDR3 region has 14 residues. CDR3 protein: CASTERGYSYEQYF. Written as DNA, the CDR3 is TGTGCCAGCACCGAAAGGGGATACTCCTACGAGCAGTACTTC.

Comment on this clone: Other DNA sequences in this specimen translate into the identical CDR3. This rearrangement joins TRBV7-9 to TRBJ2-5; TRBD1 aligns across 8 bases. After removal of 5 bases from V and 2 bases from J, the junction contained 4 bases not matched to a gene. The CDR3 is 14 residues long. Germline V CDR1 and CDR2: SEHNR, FQNEAQ (reference sequence). CDR3 protein: CASSLGTGQETQYF. Here the CDR3 DNA reads TGTGCCAGCAGCCTGGGGACAGGTCAAGAGACCCAGTACTTC.